Listed here are 9 T cell receptor beta chains from one sample, sequenced in a study of T cell clonality in common variable immunodeficiency. Sequencing was performed with immunoSEQ multiplex PCR; in TCRdb, only in-frame clones are kept and a portion is missing. Listed for the sample are about 52,000 clones, none seen a single time. The sample was peripheral blood mononuclear cells. The source is a person aged 18 to 70 in good health.

This clone was seen ten or more times. The read is 3 residues too short to cover the CDR3 end, so that end is filled in from the germline J gene. V and J are TRBV7-2 and TRBJ2-2, with TRBD2 matching 9 bases. CDR1 and CDR2 (germline): SGHTA, FQGNSA. Unmatched junction bases numbered 2, after V lost 5 bases and J lost 1 base. CDR3 length: 15 amino acids. The CDR3 spells CASSRTSVNTGELFF. The sequenced CDR3 bases are TGTGCCAGCAGCCGGACTAGCGTGAACACCGGGGAG.

This clone was counted at least ten times. With the read ending 3 residues before the CDR3 end, the germline J gene is used to fill in that end. The chain carries TRBV20-1 and TRBJ2-5; 8 bases match TRBD1. The germline CDR1 and CDR2 sequences are DFQATT and SNEGSKA (reference sequence). This CDR3 has 14 residues. V lost 1 base to trimming and J lost 5 bases; unmatched junction nucleotides: 6. The CDR3 is CSARGTGFTETQYF. Partial CDR3 DNA: TGCAGTGCTAGAGGGACAGGGTTCACGGAGACC.

This clone was seen repeatedly, ten times or more. The read finishes 3 residues shy of the CDR3 end, and the germline J gene is used to complete it. The gene calls are TRBV5-6 and TRBJ2-5; the D gene is possibly TRBD2 (7 bases). Germline CDR1 SGHDT, CDR2 YYEEEE. The V and J ends lost 4 bases and 5 bases respectively, with 15 bases between them. The CDR3 loop spans 14 amino acids. CDR3 DNA, as far as it was read: TGTGCCAGCAGCAGGGCAGGGGAGGGGGAGACC. Amino acids: CASSRAGEGET. The CDR3 in its entirety is CASSRAGEGETQYF. The variable domain in full, completed from reference TRBV5-6 and TRBJ2-5, reads DAGVTQSPTHLIKTRGQQVTLRCSPKSGHDTVSWYQQALGQGPQFIFQYYEEEERQRGNFPDRFSGHQFPNYSSELNVNALLLGDSALYLCASSRAGEGETQYFGPGTRLLVL.

At least ten counts were recorded for this clone. Here the CDR3 reads CASSLGGEPSYEQYF. The sequenced CDR3 bases are TGTGCCAGCTCCCTCGGAGGGGAGCCCTCCTACGAG. The rearrangement links TRBV18 to TRBJ2-7; tentatively, D is TRBD2 (6 bases). The sequence runs out 3 residues before the end of the CDR3; the remainder is reconstructed from the germline J gene. CDR1 is KGHSH, CDR2 LQKENI, per germline. V was cut by 6 bases and J by 0 bases, with 15 bases left in between. This CDR3 has 15 residues.

Details on this clone: The read comes to an end 3 residues before the CDR3 does, leaving the germline J gene to fill in the end. The rearrangement joins TRBV29-1 to TRBJ1-2; 9 bases map to TRBD1. This CDR3 contains 12 residues. Germline V lookup: CDR1 SQVTM, CDR2 ANQGSEA. CDR3 amino acids: CSAGQGTYDYTF. The CDR3 DNA, read in part, is TGCAGCGCGGGACAGGGAACCTACGAC.

In this sample, this clone turned up a few times. Read coverage stops 3 residues before the CDR3 terminus; the germline J gene supplies the remainder. The chain links TRBV30 to TRBJ2-5; 7 bases align to TRBD2. The J segment lost 5 bases and the V segment lost 7 bases, leaving 7 bases of the junction unmatched. Germline CDR1 and CDR2: GTSNPN and SVGIG (reference sequence). There are 12 residues in the CDR3. The part of the CDR3 DNA that was read is TGTGCCTCCCAGACTAGCTGGGAGACC. Its protein product is CASQTSWET. The full CDR3 reads CASQTSWETQYF.

Concerning this clone: The read terminates 3 residues ahead of where the CDR3 ends, so the germline J gene completes it. This chain joins TRBV19 and TRBJ1-1; D is possibly TRBD1 (5 bases). The CDR3 is 16 residues long. V was shortened by 10 bases and J by 1 base, with 22 bases between the two germline ends. Germline V gives CDR1 LNHDA, CDR2 SQIVND (reference sequence). This chain's CDR3 is CATRRGVDEKNTEAFF. CDR3 bases read: TGTGCCACGCGTCGGGGGGTCGACGAGAAGAACACTGAA.

Worth noting for this clone: The read halts 3 residues ahead of the CDR3 end, with the missing end drawn from the germline J gene. The chain recombines TRBV2 with TRBJ1-4; D possibly corresponds to TRBD1 (5 bases). The CDR3 is made up of 15 amino acids. Germline CDR1 is SNHLY and CDR2 is FYNNEI. Partial CDR3 DNA: TGTGCCAGCACCCTGAGGTGGGCTGGGGCCAACGTA. Its protein product is CASTLRWAGANV. In full, the CDR3 reads CASTLRWAGANVLFF.

This clone was counted only a few times. The CDR3 end is not reached by the read, which stops 3 residues before it; the germline J gene fills it in. The rearrangement links TRBV18 to TRBJ1-2; 7 nucleotides match TRBD1. The germline CDR1 and CDR2 sequences are KGHSH and LQKENI. The CDR3 extends over 14 amino acids. The covered CDR3 bases are TGTGCCAGCTCACGGACCGGGACAGCGAACATC. Protein product: CASSRTGTANI. The whole CDR3 protein reads CASSRTGTANIYTF.